This T cell receptor beta chain was captured in a study of OX40 agonist ivuxolimab in advanced cancers. Study-wide results and caveats: Specificity for antigen went undetermined in the expanded peripheral T cells.

The CDR3 is 15 amino acids. CDR1 and CDR2 (germline): SGHKS, YYEKEE (reference sequence). V lost 4 bases and J 1 base, leaving 14 bases between the germline ends. TCRdb's table, derived via immunoSEQ multiplex PCR, lists solely in-frame clones and lacks some. The repertoire has roughly 8,000 clones, around 79% of them found once; the top ten carry approximately 35%. For this clone: Its matching antigen is unknown.

The sample was CD4+ or CD8+ T cells sorted from blood, taken in a trial of the OX40 agonist ivuxolimab. V and J are TRBV5-5 and TRBJ1-1, with D unclear. The sequence was collected from an adult with an advanced solid tumor such as melanoma, head and neck, liver or kidney cancer. CDR3: CASSPWFQKNTEAFF. CDR3 bases: TGTGCCAGCAGCCCCTGGTTCCAGAAGAACACTGAAGCTTTCTTT.